The clone carrying this T cell receptor (beta chain) was seen only a few times. Its antigen is unknown. These data are taken from a study of T-cell reconstitution after alpha-beta-depleted transplantation in children. Notes on the study in general: Reports say that about two months after transplant, the alpha-beta T cells came out of several hundred graft clones that had expanded. Surviving recipient T cells and thymic progenitors produced the high day-60 TCRbeta diversity seen in some patients. Newly generated T cells supplied most T-cell counts and diversity one year post-transplant.

Preparation of the TCRbeta library involved a method that used unique molecular identifiers. TCRdb fed the PCR reads into MiXCR, producing one record per CDR3 protein. The table has 90,000 to 100,000 distinct CDR3 sequences, about 22% seen once. Germline CDR1 is SQVTM and CDR2 is ANQGSEA. The V end lost 2 bases, the J end lost 6 bases, and 13 bases lay between the germline ends. The CDR3 has 13 residues. The source of this sequence is a boy between 2 and 15 years old with acute lymphoblastic leukemia, due to receive a stem cell transplant. The chain is built from TRBV29-1 and TRBJ1-1; TRBD1 is a possible D gene (5 bases). This specimen consisted of PBMCs, obtained before TCRalphabeta/CD19-depleted stem cell transplant. CDR3 amino acids: CSVERGREAEAFF. DNA of the CDR3: TGCAGCGTTGAACGGGGCCGGGAAGCTGAAGCTTTCTTT.